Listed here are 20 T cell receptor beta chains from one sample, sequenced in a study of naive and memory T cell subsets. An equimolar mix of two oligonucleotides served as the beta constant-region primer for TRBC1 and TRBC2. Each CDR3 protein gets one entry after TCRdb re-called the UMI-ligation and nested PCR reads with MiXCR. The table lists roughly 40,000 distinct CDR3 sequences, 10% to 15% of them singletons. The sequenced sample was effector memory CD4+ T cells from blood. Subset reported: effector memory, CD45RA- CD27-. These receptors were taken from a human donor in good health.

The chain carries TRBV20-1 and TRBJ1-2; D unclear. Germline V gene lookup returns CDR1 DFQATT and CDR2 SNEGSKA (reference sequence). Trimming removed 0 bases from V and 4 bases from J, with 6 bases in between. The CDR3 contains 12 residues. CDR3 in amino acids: CSARDNSYGYTF. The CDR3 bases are TGCAGTGCTAGAGATAACAGCTATGGCTACACCTTC.

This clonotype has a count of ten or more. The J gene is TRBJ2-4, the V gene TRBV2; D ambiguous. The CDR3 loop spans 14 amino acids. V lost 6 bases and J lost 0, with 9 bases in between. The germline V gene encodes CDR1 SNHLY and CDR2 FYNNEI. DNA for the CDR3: TGTGCCAGCAGGGGTTTGGGAGCCAAAAACATTCAGTACTTC. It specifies CASRGLGAKNIQYF. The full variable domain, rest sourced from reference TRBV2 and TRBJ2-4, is EPEVTQTPSHQVTQMGQEVILRCVPISNHLYFYWYRQILGQKVEFLVSFYNNEISEKSEIFDDQFSVERPDGSNFTLKIRSTKLEDSAMYFCASRGLGAKNIQYFGAGTRLSVL.

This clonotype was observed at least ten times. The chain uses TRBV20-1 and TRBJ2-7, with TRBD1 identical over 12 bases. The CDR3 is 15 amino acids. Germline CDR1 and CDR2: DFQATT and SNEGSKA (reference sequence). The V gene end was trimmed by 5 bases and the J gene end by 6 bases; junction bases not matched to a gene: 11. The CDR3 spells CSAALPGQGAREQYF. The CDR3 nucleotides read TGCAGTGCTGCCCTCCCGGGACAGGGGGCTCGCGAGCAGTACTTC.

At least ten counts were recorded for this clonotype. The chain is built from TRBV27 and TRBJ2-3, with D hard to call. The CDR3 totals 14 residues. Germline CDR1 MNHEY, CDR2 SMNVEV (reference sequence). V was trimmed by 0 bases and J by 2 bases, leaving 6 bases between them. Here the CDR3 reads CASSLSASTDTQYF. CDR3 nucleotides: TGTGCCAGCAGTTTATCAGCATCCACAGATACGCAGTATTTT.

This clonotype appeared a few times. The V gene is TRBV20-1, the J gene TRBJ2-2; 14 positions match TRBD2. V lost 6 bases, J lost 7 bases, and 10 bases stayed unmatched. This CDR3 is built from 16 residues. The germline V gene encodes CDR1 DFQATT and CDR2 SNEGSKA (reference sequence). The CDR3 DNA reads TGCAGTGCGAACTCACAGACTAGCGGGAGGGGCGGGGAGCTGTTTTTT. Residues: CSANSQTSGRGGELFF.

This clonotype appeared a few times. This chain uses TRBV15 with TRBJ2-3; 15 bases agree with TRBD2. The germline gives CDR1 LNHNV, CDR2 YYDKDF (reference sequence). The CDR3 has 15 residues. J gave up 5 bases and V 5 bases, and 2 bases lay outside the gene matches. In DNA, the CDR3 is TGTGCCACCAGCGGGGGACTAGCGGGAGGAGATACGCAGTATTTT. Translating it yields CATSGGLAGGDTQYF.

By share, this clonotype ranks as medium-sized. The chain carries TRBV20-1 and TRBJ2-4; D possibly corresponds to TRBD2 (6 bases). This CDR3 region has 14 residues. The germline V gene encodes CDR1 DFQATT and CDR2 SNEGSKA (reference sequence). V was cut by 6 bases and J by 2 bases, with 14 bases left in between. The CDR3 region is CSAAGDFPKNIQYF. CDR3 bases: TGCAGTGCCGCTGGGGACTTCCCCAAAAACATTCAGTACTTC.

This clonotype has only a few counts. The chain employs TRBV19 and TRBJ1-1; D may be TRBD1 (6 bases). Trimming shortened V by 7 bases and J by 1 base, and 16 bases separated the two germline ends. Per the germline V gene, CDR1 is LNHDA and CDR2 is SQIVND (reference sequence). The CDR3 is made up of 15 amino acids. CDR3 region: CASKQGQGKNTEAFF. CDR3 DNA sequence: TGTGCCAGTAAGCAAGGGCAGGGGAAGAACACTGAAGCTTTCTTT.

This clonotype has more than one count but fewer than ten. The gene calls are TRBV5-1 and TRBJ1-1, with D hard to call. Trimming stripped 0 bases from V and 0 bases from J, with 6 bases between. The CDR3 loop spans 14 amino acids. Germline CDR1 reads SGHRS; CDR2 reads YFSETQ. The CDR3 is CASSLDSLNTEAFF. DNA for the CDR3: TGCGCCAGCAGCTTGGACAGCCTGAACACTGAAGCTTTCTTT.

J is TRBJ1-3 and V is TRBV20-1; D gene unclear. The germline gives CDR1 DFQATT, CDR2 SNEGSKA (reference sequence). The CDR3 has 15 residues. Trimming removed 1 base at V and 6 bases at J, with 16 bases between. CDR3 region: CSARALGHAANTIYF. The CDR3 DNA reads TGCAGTGCTAGAGCCCTGGGTCACGCCGCAAACACCATATATTTT.

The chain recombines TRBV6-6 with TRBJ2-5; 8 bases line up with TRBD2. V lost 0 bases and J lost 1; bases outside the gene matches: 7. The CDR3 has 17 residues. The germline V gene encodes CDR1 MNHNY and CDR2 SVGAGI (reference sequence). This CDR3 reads CASSYSKTGGAQETQYF. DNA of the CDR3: TGTGCCAGCAGTTACTCGAAAACGGGAGGGGCCCAAGAGACCCAGTACTTC.

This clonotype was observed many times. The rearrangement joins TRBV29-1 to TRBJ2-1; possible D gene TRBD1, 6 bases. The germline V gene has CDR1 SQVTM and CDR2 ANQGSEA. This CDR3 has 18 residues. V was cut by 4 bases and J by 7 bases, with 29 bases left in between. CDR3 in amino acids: CSVVDQTRRTRGINEQFF. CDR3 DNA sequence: TGCAGCGTTGTGGACCAAACACGTCGGACGAGGGGGATTAATGAGCAGTTCTTC.

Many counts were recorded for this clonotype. The CDR3 DNA follows: TGTGCCAGCAGCTTAGAAAGGGCAATCTATGGCTACACCTTC. Amino acid sequence: CASSLERAIYGYTF. The chain couples TRBV7-2 to TRBJ1-2; no clear D gene. The CDR3 consists of 14 residues. Between the trimmed V and J ends, which lost 1 base and 4 bases, there was a span of 10 bases. Germline CDR1 SGHTA, CDR2 FQGNSA.

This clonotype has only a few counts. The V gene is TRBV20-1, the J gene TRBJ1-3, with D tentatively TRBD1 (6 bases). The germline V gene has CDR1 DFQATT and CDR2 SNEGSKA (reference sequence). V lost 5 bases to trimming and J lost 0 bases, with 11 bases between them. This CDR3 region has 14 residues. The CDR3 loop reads CSAPDSLSGNTIYF. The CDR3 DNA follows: TGCAGTGCTCCGGACAGCCTCTCTGGAAACACCATATATTTT.

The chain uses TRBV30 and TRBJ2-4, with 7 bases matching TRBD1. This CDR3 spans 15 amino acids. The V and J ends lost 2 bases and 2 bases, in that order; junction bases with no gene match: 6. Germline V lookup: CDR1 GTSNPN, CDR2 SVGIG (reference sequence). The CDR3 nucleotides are TGTGCCTGGAGTCTTAAGACAGGGACCAAAAACATTCAGTACTTC. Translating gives CAWSLKTGTKNIQYF.

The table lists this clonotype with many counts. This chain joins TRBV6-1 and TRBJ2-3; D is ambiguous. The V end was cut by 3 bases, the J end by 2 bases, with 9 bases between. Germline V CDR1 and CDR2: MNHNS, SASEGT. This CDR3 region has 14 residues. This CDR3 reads CASSEESITDTQYF. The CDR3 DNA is TGTGCCAGCAGTGAGGAATCCATCACAGATACGCAGTATTTT.

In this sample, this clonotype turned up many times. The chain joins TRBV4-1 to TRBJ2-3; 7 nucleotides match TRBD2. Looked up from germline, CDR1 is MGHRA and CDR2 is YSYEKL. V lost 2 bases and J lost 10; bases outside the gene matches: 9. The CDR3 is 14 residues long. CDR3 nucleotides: TGCGCCAGCAGCCAACTTTTGACTAGCCGTGCGCAGTATTTT. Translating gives CASSQLLTSRAQYF.

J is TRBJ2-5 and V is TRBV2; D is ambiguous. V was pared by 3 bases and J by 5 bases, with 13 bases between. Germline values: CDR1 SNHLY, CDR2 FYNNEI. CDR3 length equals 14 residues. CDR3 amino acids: CASSDQVNRETQYF. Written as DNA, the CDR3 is TGTGCCAGCAGTGACCAGGTGAATCGGGAGACCCAGTACTTC.

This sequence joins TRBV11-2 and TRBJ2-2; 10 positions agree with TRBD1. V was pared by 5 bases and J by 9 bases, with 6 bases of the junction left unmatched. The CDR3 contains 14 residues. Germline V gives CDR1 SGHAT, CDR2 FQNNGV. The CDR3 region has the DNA TGTGCCAGCAGCCCGGGACAGGGGAAAAGGGAGCTGTTTTTT. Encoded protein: CASSPGQGKRELFF.

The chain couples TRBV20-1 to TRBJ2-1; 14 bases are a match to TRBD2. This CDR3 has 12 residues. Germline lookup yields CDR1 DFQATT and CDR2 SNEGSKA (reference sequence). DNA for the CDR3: TGCAGAGGGACTAGCGGGAGCAATGAGCAGTTCTTC. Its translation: CRGTSGSNEQFF.